This TCR beta chain was sequenced during a study of cytomegalovirus exposure and HLA in healthy donors. Points from the study as a whole: What was likely a sequencing artifact was a cluster of highly shared sequence variants. Associated with cytomegalovirus, according to the listing, were about 160 TCR beta chains.

Notes on this clone: Antigen: not known.

This PCR relied on a set of 60 Vbeta primers and 13 Jbeta primers. TCRdb keeps only in-frame clones here, not all; method: immunoSEQ multiplex PCR. Among under 100,000 clones listed, over 60% were seen once. This receptor was identified in a man aged 40-49 years in good health and CMV-seronegative. Material for sequencing was PBMCs.

In DNA, the CDR3 is TGTGCCAGCAGCTTCAAGGGACTGATGAACACTGAAGCTTTCTTT. Translating gives CASSFKGLMNTEAFF. This chain links TRBV13 with TRBJ1-1; D may be TRBD1 (5 bases). CDR3 size: 15 residues. V lost 3 bases, J lost 0 bases, and 11 bases lay in between. Germline CDR1 is PRHDT and CDR2 is FYEKMQ (reference sequence).